Listed below are T cell receptor beta chains from one sample, sequenced in a study of glioma-infiltrating T cells. Each CDR3 protein is one row after TCRdb ran MiXCR on the multiplex PCR reads. The sample contains around 20,000 distinct CDR3 sequences, 20% to 25% of which appear only once. The sample comprised glioma tissue, nonneoplastic brain tissue, or PBMCs (not recorded which). All receptors derive from a human donor with low-grade glioma or glioblastoma, undergoing nonglioma brain surgery, or in good health (not recorded which). Each CDR3 is given with its conserved first and last residue. The order of the fields is V gene, clone size, J gene, D gene, CDR3 DNA, CDR3 protein. A D gene is named only where the DNA matches it firmly. Size tells how often a clone was seen (once, few, many) or the class of an expanded clone, and some rows leave it out.

TRBV20-1	many	TRBJ2-5	TRBD1	TGCAGTGTCCCCTCGGGACAGGGTCAAGAGACCCAGTACTTC	CSVPSGQGQETQYF
TRBV7-7	many	TRBJ1-1	NA	TGTGCTAGCAGCTCCACAACGAACACTGAAGCTTTCTTT	CASSSTTNTEAFF
TRBV6-1	large	TRBJ1-3	NA	TGTGCCTCCTCGGTTGGCCTCTCTGGAAACACCATATATTTT	CASSVGLSGNTIYF
TRBV12-3/TRBV12-4	NA	TRBJ2-2	TRBD2	TGTGCCAGCAGTACGACTAGCGGGGGGGCCTTCGGGGAGCTGTTTTTT	CASSTTSGGAFGELFF
TRBV27	many	TRBJ2-7	TRBD1	TGTGCCAGCGGCCCTCCTGGTCAGGGGGACCCAGAGCAGTACTTC	CASGPPGQGDPEQYF
TRBV5-6	NA	TRBJ1-5	NA	TGTGCCAGCAGCTTGGGCCCAGGTAGCAATCAGCCCCAGCATTTT	CASSLGPGSNQPQHF
TRBV20-1	few	TRBJ2-7	TRBD2	TGCAGTGCTTCCCGGGGAGGGGTCGATAGCTCCTACGAGCAGTACTTC	CSASRGGVDSSYEQYF
TRBV7-8	many	TRBJ1-3	TRBD1	TGTGCCAGCAGACAGGGGGCGAGGGGAAACACCATATATTTT	CASRQGARGNTIYF
TRBV6-6	many	TRBJ2-5	NA	TGTGCCAGCAGTTACTCCTGGGGGGCCGAGGAGACCCAGTACTTC	CASSYSWGAEETQYF
TRBV27	medium-sized	TRBJ2-2	NA	TGTGCCAGCAGTTTGTTAGGAAACACCGGGGAGCTGTTTTTT	CASSLLGNTGELFF
TRBV5-1	few	TRBJ2-5	NA	TGCGCCAGCAGCTTGGACGGCACTGGGATGGCCCAGTACTTC	CASSLDGTGMAQYF
TRBV7-2	many	TRBJ1-2	NA	TGTGCCAGCAAATCGGCCCACTATGGCTACACCTTC	CASKSAHYGYTF
TRBV20-1	many	TRBJ1-3	NA	TGCAGTGCTAGTGGGCCTAATGTTGCCACCATATATTTT	CSASGPNVATIYF
TRBV27	medium-sized	TRBJ2-7	NA	TGTGCCAGCAGCTTGGAGGGGGGCCGGTACGAGCAGTACTTC	CASSLEGGRYEQYF
TRBV7-2	NA	TRBJ2-7	NA	TGTGCCAGCGCGGCAGAGAATTTCTACGAGCAGTACTTC	CASAAENFYEQYF
TRBV7-9	many	TRBJ1-1	NA	TGTGCCAGCAGCTTAGCAGGGCTGCTGAACACTGAAGCTTTCTTT	CASSLAGLLNTEAFF
TRBV18	NA	TRBJ1-2	TRBD1	TGTGCCAGCTCACTGGAGGGGGCCTCTGGCTACACCTTC	CASSLEGASGYTF
TRBV4-3	few	TRBJ2-7	NA	TGCGCCAGCAGCCAAGATGCCGGGGCCTCCTACGAGCAGTACTTC	CASSQDAGASYEQYF
TRBV6-1	few	TRBJ2-6	NA	TGTGCCGCCATCTACTCTGGGGCCAACGTCCTGACTTTC	CAAIYSGANVLTF
TRBV18	NA	TRBJ2-5	NA	TGTGCCAGCTTACCCCGACAGGAAGAGACCCAGTACTTC	CASLPRQEETQYF
TRBV20-1	NA	TRBJ2-7	TRBD1	TGCAGTGCTAGAGATGGACAGGGGGACTACGAGCAGTACTTC	CSARDGQGDYEQYF
TRBV3-1	NA	TRBJ1-2	TRBD1	TGTGCCAGCAGCCCGACAGGGTATGGCTACACCTTC	CASSPTGYGYTF
TRBV6-2/TRBV6-3	many	TRBJ2-7	NA	TGTGCCAGCAGTCCCCCTGAGTCCTCTTACTCCTACGAGCAGTACTTC	CASSPPESSYSYEQYF
TRBV6-6	NA	TRBJ2-3	NA	TGTGCCAGCATCGACCGGGGCGAGCAGTATTTT	CASIDRGEQYF